The 29 T cell receptor beta chains reported below all come from one sample, sequenced in a study of shared clonotypes between healthy human individuals. Clones were read by immunoSEQ multiplex PCR, and TCRdb kept only the in-frame ones, dropping some. Of some 490,000 clones listed, around 73% are singletons. Sequences were obtained from PBMCs. These TCRs come from a woman aged 35 to 49 in good health. Some clones in this sample may be carry-over from other donors' samples.

This chain joins TRBV23-1 and TRBJ1-1; D remains unclear. TRBV23-1 counts as an open reading frame of uncertain function. V shed 3 bases and J shed 1 base, with 6 bases lying between them. The CDR3 is 13 residues long. For the CDR3, the DNA is TGCGCCAGCAGTCAGGGAACGAACACTGAAGCTTTCTTT. Amino acid sequence: CASSQGTNTEAFF.

The chain has TRBV7-2 and TRBJ2-1; 14 nucleotides line up with TRBD2. Germline V gene sequence: CDR1 SGHTA, CDR2 FQGNSA. The CDR3 has 14 amino acids. Unmatched junction bases numbered 6, after V lost 10 bases and J lost 7 bases. The DNA for the CDR3 is TGTGCCACAGGACTAGCGGGAGGATTTAATGAGCAGTTCTTC. Protein: CATGLAGGFNEQFF.

This chain uses TRBV18 with TRBJ2-2, with D unresolved. Germline V gene data show CDR1 as KGHSH and CDR2 as LQKENI. CDR3 length: 12 residues. V was shortened by 4 bases and J by 3 bases, with 3 bases between the two germline ends. DNA for the CDR3: TGTGCCAGCTCACAAGACACCGGGGAGCTGTTTTTT. Translation gives CASSQDTGELFF.

This clone has just a few counts. The rearrangement uses TRBV5-1 and TRBJ1-1; 11 bases are a match to TRBD1. Germline V CDR1 and CDR2: SGHRS, YFSETQ. CDR3 length: 15 amino acids. V was pared by 4 bases and J by 0 bases, with 2 bases of the junction left unmatched. The CDR3 spells CASSGQGAVNTEAFF. For the CDR3, the DNA is TGCGCCAGCAGCGGACAGGGGGCGGTGAACACTGAAGCTTTCTTT.

The rearrangement uses TRBV11-2 and TRBJ2-1; D uncertain. V lost 5 bases and J 6 bases, leaving 11 bases between the germline ends. CDR3 size: 13 residues. Germline assignment: CDR1 SGHAT and CDR2 FQNNGV. The CDR3 bases are TGTGCCAGCAGCCGTATTTTGGGCAATGAGCAGTTCTTC. Amino acid sequence: CASSRILGNEQFF. Combining the CDR3 with reference TRBV11-2 and TRBJ2-1 gives the whole variable domain EAGVAQSPRYKIIEKRQSVAFWCNPISGHATLYWYQQILGQGPKLLIQFQNNGVVDDSQLPKDRFSAERLKGVDSTLKIQPAKLEDSAVYLCASSRILGNEQFFGPGTRLTVL.

The chain employs TRBV11-2 and TRBJ2-7; 7 nucleotides match TRBD1. The CDR3 has 17 residues. Germline CDR1 and CDR2: SGHAT and FQNNGV. V was pared by 1 base and J by 0 bases, with 9 bases of the junction left unmatched. The CDR3 region is CASSLGAGTAPSYEQYF. In nucleotides, the CDR3 is TGTGCCAGCAGCTTAGGGGCCGGGACAGCCCCCTCCTACGAGCAGTACTTC.

The table lists this clone with a count of one. The V call is TRBV6-6, the J call TRBJ1-5, with D tentatively TRBD1 (5 bases). CDR1 and CDR2 from the germline V gene are MNHNY and SVGAGI (reference sequence). V was pared by 6 bases and J by 11 bases, with 20 bases between. The CDR3 runs to 14 residues. CDR3 protein: CASRPTGTVVSQHF. The CDR3 nucleotides are TGTGCCAGCAGGCCGACCGGGACGGTAGTTTCCCAGCATTTT.

The chain links TRBV9 to TRBJ1-2; 8 positions match TRBD1. Germline V gives CDR1 SGDLS, CDR2 YYNGEE. After removal of 4 bases from V and 3 bases from J, the junction contained 8 bases not matched to a gene. There are 15 residues in the CDR3. The CDR3 DNA reads TGTGCCAGCAGCCCGAGGACAGGGATTGACTATGGCTACACCTTC. Translation gives CASSPRTGIDYGYTF. Full variable domain (missing parts from reference TRBV9 and TRBJ1-2): DSGVTQTPKHLITATGQRVTLRCSPRSGDLSVYWYQQSLDQGLQFLIQYYNGEERAKGNILERFSAQQFPDLHSELNLSSLELGDSALYFCASSPRTGIDYGYTFGSGTRLTVV.

The V gene is TRBV19, the J gene TRBJ2-7, with D possibly matching TRBD1 (6 bases). The V end lost 4 bases, the J end lost 4 bases, and 11 bases lay between the germline ends. There are 13 residues in the CDR3. CDR1 and CDR2 (germline): LNHDA, SQIVND (reference sequence). The CDR3 region is CASSNVRGYEQYF. The CDR3 DNA sequence: TGTGCCAGTAGTAACGTCAGGGGTTACGAGCAGTACTTC.

V and J are TRBV28 and TRBJ2-2, with D unresolved. V gave up 6 bases and J gave up 6 bases, with 14 bases separating them. Germline lookup yields CDR1 MDHEN and CDR2 SYDVKM. The CDR3 extends over 14 amino acids. DNA for the CDR3: TGTGCCAGCAGGGGGATCAGTAGGGCCGGGGAGCTGTTTTTT. It encodes CASRGISRAGELFF. The whole variable domain, filled in from reference TRBV28 and TRBJ2-2, reads DVKVTQSSRYLVKRTGEKVFLECVQDMDHENMFWYRQDPGLGLRLIYFSYDVKMKEKGDIPEGYSVSREKKERFSLILESASTNQTSMYLCASRGISRAGELFFGEGSRLTVL.

V and J are TRBV5-1 and TRBJ2-1; a possible D gene is TRBD1 (5 bases). This CDR3 contains 15 residues. Looked up from germline, CDR1 is SGHRS and CDR2 is YFSETQ. Trimming shortened V by 0 bases and J by 4 bases, and 11 bases separated the two germline ends. The CDR3 sequence: CASSLGQNLYNEQFF. The DNA for the CDR3 is TGCGCCAGCAGCTTGGGACAGAACTTATACAATGAGCAGTTCTTC.

V is TRBV10-3 and J is TRBJ1-6; D not resolved. There are 15 residues in the CDR3. The germline V gene has CDR1 ENHRY and CDR2 SYGVKD. The V end lost 2 bases, the J end lost 8 bases, and 13 bases lay between the germline ends. The CDR3 nucleotides are TGTGCCATCAGTGAGGGTAGCTTGACTGATTCACCCCTCCACTTT. It encodes CAISEGSLTDSPLHF.

Regarding this clone: This may be a read error, as it is one base from a much larger clone. The chain employs TRBV11-2 and TRBJ2-2, with TRBD1 matching over 10 bases. There are 15 residues in the CDR3. The V segment lost 3 bases and the J segment 4 bases; nucleotides outside the gene matches: 2. Per germline, CDR1 SGHAT and CDR2 FQNNGV. The DNA for the CDR3 is TGTGCCAGCAGCTTCCGGACAGGGGGCACCGGGGAGCTGTTTTTT. Its translation is CASSFRTGGTGELFF.

The chain recombines TRBV7-3 with TRBJ2-1, with TRBD1 matching 7 bases. The CDR3 spans 14 residues. The J segment lost 5 bases and the V segment lost 5 bases, leaving 6 bases of the junction unmatched. Germline CDR1 reads SGHTA; CDR2 reads FQGTGA. This CDR3 reads CASSPIGQDNEQFF. For the CDR3, the DNA is TGTGCCAGCAGCCCGATCGGACAGGACAATGAGCAGTTCTTC.

A note on this clone: At one end, the junction sequence differs from germline, possibly due to a read error. V is TRBV4-1 and J is TRBJ2-1; 8 nucleotides align to TRBD2. Germline CDR1 is MGHRA and CDR2 is YSYEKL. This CDR3 contains 16 residues. The CDR3 nucleotides read TGCGCCAGCAGCCAAGTTCCGGGAGGGCGGTACAATGAGCAGCTCTTC. It is translated as CASSQVPGGRYNEQLF.

The chain couples TRBV28 to TRBJ2-5; perhaps TRBD2 as D (7 bases). V was pared by 3 bases and J by 2 bases, with 10 bases between. CDR1 MDHEN and CDR2 SYDVKM come from the germline V gene. The CDR3 totals 14 residues. The CDR3 is CASSLGGQQETQYF. For the CDR3, the DNA is TGTGCCAGCAGTTTGGGGGGGCAGCAAGAGACCCAGTACTTC.

This clone was seen only a few times. This chain joins TRBV18 and TRBJ1-1, with D unresolved. V was trimmed by 2 bases and J by 0 bases, leaving 4 bases between them. Germline-derived CDR1 and CDR2 are KGHSH and LQKENI. The CDR3 has 13 amino acids. The chain's CDR3 is CASSPNMNTEAFF. DNA for the CDR3: TGTGCCAGCTCACCAAACATGAACACTGAAGCTTTCTTT.

Worth noting for this clone: Other DNA sequences of this sample code for an identical CDR3. The gene calls are TRBV7-8 and TRBJ2-7; 12 bases line up with TRBD2. CDR1 is SGHVS, CDR2 FQNEAQ, per germline. V shed 6 bases, J shed 4 bases, and the junction held 4 bases outside the gene matches. This CDR3 has 14 amino acids. The CDR3, as DNA: TGTGCCAGCAGTAGGACTAGCGGGGCATACGAGCAGTACTTC. This gives the protein CASSRTSGAYEQYF.

This clone has a handful of counts. The V and J genes are TRBV5-4 and TRBJ1-2; 8 nucleotides agree with TRBD1. The junction had 8 bases not matched to a gene; V was cut back by 2 bases and J by 8 bases. Germline values: CDR1 SGHNT, CDR2 YYREEE (reference sequence). This CDR3 has 14 residues. CDR3: CASSFEDRGQGYTF. Written as DNA, the CDR3 is TGTGCCAGCAGCTTCGAAGACAGGGGTCAAGGCTACACCTTC. Drawing the rest from reference TRBV5-4 and TRBJ1-2, the complete variable domain is ETGVTQSPTHLIKTRGQQVTLRCSSQSGHNTVSWYQQALGQGPQFIFQYYREEENGRGNFPPRFSGLQFPNYSSELNVNALELDDSALYLCASSFEDRGQGYTFGSGTRLTVV.

This rearrangement joins TRBV4-2 to TRBJ1-2; D gene ambiguous. Germline V CDR1 and CDR2: LGHNA, YNFKEQ. Trimming stripped 0 bases from V and 0 bases from J, with 17 bases between. CDR3 length: 18 amino acids. Here the CDR3 reads CASSQEGGRPRSNYGYTF. The CDR3, as DNA: TGTGCCAGCAGCCAAGAGGGAGGACGGCCCCGGTCTAACTATGGCTACACCTTC.

V gene TRBV5-6 combines with J gene TRBJ2-5; D could derive from TRBD1 or TRBD2 (5 bases each). Between the trimmed V and J ends, which lost 0 bases and 1 base, there was a span of 13 bases. The CDR3 sequence is 16 residues long. Looked up from germline, CDR1 is SGHDT and CDR2 is YYEEEE. The chain's CDR3 is CASSLAGLGTQETQYF. In DNA form, the CDR3 reads TGTGCCAGCAGCTTGGCGGGCCTGGGGACCCAAGAGACCCAGTACTTC. Combining the CDR3 with reference TRBV5-6 and TRBJ2-5 gives the whole variable domain DAGVTQSPTHLIKTRGQQVTLRCSPKSGHDTVSWYQQALGQGPQFIFQYYEEEERQRGNFPDRFSGHQFPNYSSELNVNALLLGDSALYLCASSLAGLGTQETQYFGPGTRLLVL.

The chain links TRBV2 to TRBJ1-2; 9 nucleotides match TRBD1. V gave up 3 bases and J gave up 7 bases; unmatched junction bases: 6. The V gene's germline CDR1 is SNHLY and CDR2 FYNNEI. CDR3 length: 14 residues. CDR3 DNA: TGTGCCAGCAGTGACACAGGGGGCGGTGGTGGCTACACCTTC. This sequence encodes CASSDTGGGGGYTF.

The chain joins TRBV10-2 to TRBJ1-4; tentatively, D is TRBD1 (6 bases). Trimming took 3 bases from V and 8 from J, leaving 19 bases between them. Germline V gene data show CDR1 as WSHSY and CDR2 as SAAADI. This CDR3 region has 16 residues. For the CDR3, the DNA is TGCGCCAGCAGTGAATTCGGAGGGGGGTCCGGGGAAAAACTGTTTTTT. It yields the protein CASSEFGGGSGEKLFF.

This clone is a singleton in its sample. The chain joins TRBV28 to TRBJ1-2; D not certain. The length of the CDR3 is 13 residues. CDR1 MDHEN and CDR2 SYDVKM come from the germline V gene. V lost 1 base, J lost 7 bases, and 10 bases lay in between. CDR3 nucleotide sequence: TGTGCCAGCAGTTTATCCGGCAGTATTGGCTACACCTTC. This translates into CASSLSGSIGYTF.

The CDR3 protein is CASYRANTGELFF. CDR3 DNA sequence: TGTGCCAGCTACAGAGCGAACACCGGGGAGCTGTTTTTT. The V call is TRBV28, the J call TRBJ2-2; D gene ambiguous. This CDR3 contains 13 residues. Germline CDR1 is MDHEN and CDR2 is SYDVKM. V lost 8 bases and J lost 0, with 7 bases in between.

The genes are TRBV18 and TRBJ2-7, with TRBD1 matching 9 bases. The ends lost 3 bases at V and 3 bases at J; junction bases unmatched: 3. Germline V gene data show CDR1 as KGHSH and CDR2 as LQKENI. The CDR3 is 14 amino acids. The CDR3 reads CASSPGQGRYEQYF. CDR3 nucleotide sequence: TGTGCCAGCTCACCGGGACAGGGTCGCTACGAGCAGTACTTC.

CDR3: CASSLETGGTEAFF. The CDR3 nucleotides read TGCGCCAGCAGCTTGGAGACAGGGGGCACTGAAGCTTTCTTT. The chain has TRBV5-1 and TRBJ1-1, with 9 bases aligning to TRBD1. Trimming cost V 0 bases and J 4 bases; bases outside gene matches: 1. The CDR3 covers 14 residues. Looked up from germline, CDR1 is SGHRS and CDR2 is YFSETQ.

This clone was observed a single time. This sequence joins TRBV5-6 and TRBJ2-3; 7 bases match TRBD2. The CDR3 has 16 residues. V lost 4 bases, J lost 5 bases, and 13 bases stayed unmatched. Germline-derived CDR1 and CDR2 are SGHDT and YYEEEE. The CDR3 DNA reads TGTGCCAGCAGCCGGGGGGATTTAAGGAATGGAGATACGCAGTATTTT. Amino acid sequence: CASSRGDLRNGDTQYF.

A few counts support this clone. This chain links TRBV5-1 with TRBJ2-7, with D unclear. CDR1 SGHRS and CDR2 YFSETQ come from the germline V gene. The V end lost 4 bases, the J end lost 5 bases, and 16 bases lay between the germline ends. This CDR3 spans 14 amino acids. CDR3 nucleotide sequence: TGCGCCAGCAGCCCAGGACGGAAGTACCACGAGCAGTACTTC. Translating it yields CASSPGRKYHEQYF.